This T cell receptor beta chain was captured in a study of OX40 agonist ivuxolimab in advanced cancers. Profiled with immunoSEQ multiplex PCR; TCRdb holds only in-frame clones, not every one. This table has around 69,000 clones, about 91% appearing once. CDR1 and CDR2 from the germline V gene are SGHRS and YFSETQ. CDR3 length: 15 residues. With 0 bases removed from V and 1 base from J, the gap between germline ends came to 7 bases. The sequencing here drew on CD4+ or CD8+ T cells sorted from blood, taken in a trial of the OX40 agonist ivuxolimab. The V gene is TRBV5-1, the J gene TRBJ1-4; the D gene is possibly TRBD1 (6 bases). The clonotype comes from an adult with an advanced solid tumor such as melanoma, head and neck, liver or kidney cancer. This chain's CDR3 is CASSLGQETNEKLFF. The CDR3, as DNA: TGCGCCAGCAGCTTGGGACAGGAAACTAATGAAAAACTGTTTTTT.